The 7 T cell receptor beta chains given below trace back to one sample, sequenced in a study of Graves' ophthalmopathy and Graves' hyperthyroidism. Beta-chain TCR CDR3 regions were amplified from RNA transcripts. Investigators did first-round RT-PCR with HTBI primers, then second-round multiplex PCR. Via MiXCR, TCRdb re-called the multiplex PCR reads, giving one row per CDR3 protein. The sample has 200,000 to 250,000 distinct CDR3 sequences, approximately 21% seen once; the top ten hold roughly 39%. Sample: peripheral blood. These receptors were taken from a woman aged 50 to 65 with Graves' ophthalmopathy.

This chain uses TRBV30 with TRBJ2-2, with TRBD2 as a possible D gene (5 bases). V was trimmed by 7 bases and J by 3 bases, leaving 12 bases between them. The germline V gene encodes CDR1 GTSNPN and CDR2 SVGIG (reference sequence). The CDR3 covers 13 residues. The CDR3 loop is CASRGYHTGELFF. The CDR3 region has the DNA TGTGCCTCGAGAGGGTACCACACCGGGGAGCTGTTTTTT.

This clonotype occurred many times. The chain links TRBV20-1 to TRBJ2-7; 8 bases are shared with TRBD2. This CDR3 comprises 14 residues. After removal of 5 bases from V and 2 bases from J, the junction contained 8 bases not matched to a gene. CDR1 is DFQATT and CDR2 is SNEGSKA in the germline V gene (reference sequence). The CDR3 DNA is TGCAGTGCTTCCCGGGGAGCGGGGGCCTACGAGCAGTACTTC. Translating it yields CSASRGAGAYEQYF.

The CDR3 loop reads CASSIPGQGYTF. DNA for the CDR3: TGTGCCAGCAGCATCCCAGGCCAAGGCTACACCTTC. The V and J genes are TRBV12-3 or TRBV12-4 and TRBJ1-2; D uncertain. The CDR3 has 12 residues. The V end lost 6 bases, the J end lost 8 bases, and 13 bases lay between the germline ends.

This clonotype was seen repeatedly, ten times or more. This CDR3 reads CASSGGDGNQPQHF. CDR3 DNA: TGTGCCAGCAGTGGGGGGGATGGCAATCAGCCCCAGCATTTT. This chain connects TRBV2 to TRBJ1-5, with a possible D match to TRBD1 (5 bases). This CDR3 spans 14 amino acids. Germline-derived CDR1 and CDR2 are SNHLY and FYNNEI. Trimming removed 4 bases from V and 2 bases from J, with 9 bases in between.

With respect to this clonotype: A read error may produce the germline difference seen at one junction end. The V call is TRBV12-3 or TRBV12-4, the J call TRBJ2-7; no firm D call. CDR3 length: 14 residues. CDR3 coding DNA: TGTGCCAGCAGTTTAGTCCCGGTCGGCTACGAGCAGTGCTTC. It yields the protein CASSLVPVGYEQCF.

This clonotype was counted at least ten times. This chain uses TRBV12-3 or TRBV12-4 with TRBJ2-7; 9 bases are a match to TRBD1. The J segment lost 1 base and the V segment lost 1 base, leaving 8 bases of the junction unmatched. This CDR3 is 17 amino acids long. The CDR3: CASSLVFRQGVSYEQYF. CDR3 nucleotides: TGTGCCAGCAGTTTAGTTTTTCGACAGGGGGTGTCCTACGAGCAGTACTTC.

This clonotype was found many times. V gene TRBV6-5 combines with J gene TRBJ2-2, with 9 nucleotides matching TRBD2. The CDR3 has 15 amino acids. Trimming removed 6 bases from V and 6 bases from J; junction bases left unmatched: 8. Per germline, CDR1 MNHEY and CDR2 SVGAGI. Here the CDR3 reads CASRPSGAGAGELFF. The CDR3 region has the DNA TGTGCCAGCAGACCTAGCGGGGCAGGCGCCGGGGAGCTGTTTTTT.